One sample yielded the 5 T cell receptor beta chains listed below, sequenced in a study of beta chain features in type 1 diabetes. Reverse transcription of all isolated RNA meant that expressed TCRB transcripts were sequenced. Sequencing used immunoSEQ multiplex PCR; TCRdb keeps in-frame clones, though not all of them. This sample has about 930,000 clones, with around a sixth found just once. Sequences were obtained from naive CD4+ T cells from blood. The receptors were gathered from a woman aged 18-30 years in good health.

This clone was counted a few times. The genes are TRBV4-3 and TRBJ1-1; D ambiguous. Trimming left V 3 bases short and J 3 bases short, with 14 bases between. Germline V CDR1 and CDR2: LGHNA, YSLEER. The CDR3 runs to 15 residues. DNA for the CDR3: TGCGCCAGCAGCCAGGGCATGGACGGGTACACTGAAGCTTTCTTT. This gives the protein CASSQGMDGYTEAFF.

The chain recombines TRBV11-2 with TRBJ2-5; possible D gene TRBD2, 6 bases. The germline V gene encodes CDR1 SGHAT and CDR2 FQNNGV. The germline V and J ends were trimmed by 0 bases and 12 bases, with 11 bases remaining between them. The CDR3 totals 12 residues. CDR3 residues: CASSLDSGGEYF. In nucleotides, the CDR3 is TGTGCCAGCAGCTTAGATTCCGGAGGGGAGTACTTC. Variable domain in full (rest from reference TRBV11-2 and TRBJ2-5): EAGVAQSPRYKIIEKRQSVAFWCNPISGHATLYWYQQILGQGPKLLIQFQNNGVVDDSQLPKDRFSAERLKGVDSTLKIQPAKLEDSAVYLCASSLDSGGEYFGPGTRLLVL.

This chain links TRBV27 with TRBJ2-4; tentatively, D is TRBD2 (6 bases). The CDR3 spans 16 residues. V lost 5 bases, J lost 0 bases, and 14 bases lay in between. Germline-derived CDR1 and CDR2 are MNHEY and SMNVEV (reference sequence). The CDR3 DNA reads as TGTGCCAGCAGTCCACCGGGGGTTTTAGCCAAAAACATTCAGTACTTC. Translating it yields CASSPPGVLAKNIQYF.

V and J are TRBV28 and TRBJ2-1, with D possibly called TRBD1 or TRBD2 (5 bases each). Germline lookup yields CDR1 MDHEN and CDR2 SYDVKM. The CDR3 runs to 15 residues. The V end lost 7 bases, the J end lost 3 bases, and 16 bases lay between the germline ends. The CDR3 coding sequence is TGTGCCAGCAACTATCTCGGGGCTCGCTACAATGAGCAGTTCTTC. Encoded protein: CASNYLGARYNEQFF.

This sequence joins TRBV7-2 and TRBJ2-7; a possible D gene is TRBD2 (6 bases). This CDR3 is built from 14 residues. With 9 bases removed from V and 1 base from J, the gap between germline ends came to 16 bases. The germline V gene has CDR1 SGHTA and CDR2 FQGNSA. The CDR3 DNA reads TGTGCCAGTCGTGAGGGAGGTAGTTCCTACGAGCAGTACTTC. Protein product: CASREGGSSYEQYF. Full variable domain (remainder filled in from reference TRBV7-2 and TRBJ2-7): GAGVSQSPSNKVTEKGKDVELRCDPISGHTALYWYRQSLGQGLEFLIYFQGNSAPDKSGLPSDRFSAERTGGSVSTLTIQRTQQEDSAVYLCASREGGSSYEQYFGPGTRLTVT.